One and the same sample provided the 9 T cell receptor beta chains below, sequenced in a study of beta chain features in type 1 diabetes. The investigators reverse transcribed all of the isolated RNA, so they sequenced expressed TCRB transcripts. Sequenced by immunoSEQ multiplex PCR; TCRdb stores in-frame clones only, minus some. There are hundreds of thousands of clones in the sample; about 14% occur only once, and about 0.097% lies in the top ten. Sequenced input: naive CD4+ T cells from blood. The source of these receptors is a man aged 18 to 29 in good health.

This clone was counted between two and nine times. The chain has TRBV14 and TRBJ1-6, with 7 bases lining up with TRBD1. After removal of 3 bases from V and 3 bases from J, the junction contained 2 bases not matched to a gene. Per the germline V gene, CDR1 is SGHDN and CDR2 is FVKESK. The length of the CDR3 is 15 residues. The CDR3 sequence is CASSQTGFYNSPLHF. The CDR3 nucleotides are TGTGCCAGCAGCCAGACAGGGTTCTATAATTCACCCCTCCACTTT.

In the case of this clone: This could be a read error, since a much larger clone is one nucleotide away. The V call is TRBV10-3, the J call TRBJ2-3; TRBD1 matches at 7 bases. This CDR3 is 13 amino acids long. Germline lookup yields CDR1 ENHRY and CDR2 SYGVKD. The CDR3 DNA follows: TGTGCCATAGAGGACAGGTACACAGATGCGCAGTATTTT. Amino acid sequence: CAIEDRYTDAQYF.

The chain is built from TRBV4-1 and TRBJ2-6; D may be TRBD1 (6 bases). CDR3 size: 20 residues. Deletions cut 0 bases from V and 0 bases from J, with 18 bases between. CDR1 is MGHRA and CDR2 is YSYEKL in the germline V gene. CDR3 coding DNA: TGCGCCAGCAGCCAAGATCCAGCTGGGGGCCGAATCTCTGGGGCCAACGTCCTGACTTTC. Translation: CASSQDPAGGRISGANVLTF.

This clone has a handful of counts. Here the CDR3 DNA reads TGCGCCAGCAGCCAAGATGGGATGGACTACAATGAGCAGTTCTTC. Translated, it gives CASSQDGMDYNEQFF. The chain recombines TRBV4-3 with TRBJ2-1; no clear D. The V end was cut by 0 bases, the J end by 3 bases, with 9 bases between. CDR3 length: 15 residues. Germline V gives CDR1 LGHNA, CDR2 YSLEER.

This clone occurred a few times. The rearrangement uses TRBV4-1 and TRBJ2-3; 13 nucleotides match TRBD2. Per the germline V gene, CDR1 is MGHRA and CDR2 is YSYEKL. This CDR3 is built from 16 residues. J lost 6 bases, V lost 7 bases, and 10 bases had no gene match. CDR3 in amino acids: CASTRLAGGARDTQYF. CDR3 sequence (DNA): TGCGCCAGCACCAGACTAGCGGGAGGAGCTCGGGATACGCAGTATTTT.

V and J are TRBV29-1 and TRBJ2-1; D is unresolved. Trimming shortened V by 8 bases and J by 6 bases, and 11 bases separated the two germline ends. In germline, CDR1 is SQVTM, CDR2 ANQGSEA. CDR3 length equals 11 residues. The CDR3 DNA reads as TGCAGCCTTGGGCGGACCAATGAGCAGTTCTTC. Its translation is CSLGRTNEQFF.

V gene TRBV7-9 combines with J gene TRBJ1-1; 10 positions agree with TRBD1. After removal of 1 base from V and 6 bases from J, the junction contained 2 bases not matched to a gene. The CDR3 consists of 14 residues. Germline-derived CDR1 and CDR2 are SEHNR and FQNEAQ (reference sequence). Here the CDR3 reads CASSLVDRGPEAFF. Here the CDR3 DNA reads TGTGCCAGCAGCTTAGTAGACAGGGGGCCTGAAGCTTTCTTT.

A few counts support this clone. The rearrangement uses TRBV4-3 and TRBJ2-1; 9 nucleotides match TRBD2. The germline V gene has CDR1 LGHNA and CDR2 YSLEER. The length of the CDR3 is 18 residues. V lost 0 bases, J lost 7 bases, and 13 bases stayed unmatched. In DNA form, the CDR3 reads TGCGCCAGCAGCCAAGATCTTGGGGCGGGAGGGACTAAAAATGAGCAGTTCTTC. Protein sequence: CASSQDLGAGGTKNEQFF.

Only a few counts were recorded for this clone. V is TRBV7-2 and J is TRBJ2-2; D may match TRBD1 or TRBD2 (6 bases each). The CDR3 consists of 16 residues. The germline V gene has CDR1 SGHTA and CDR2 FQGNSA. Trimming removed 3 bases at V and 5 bases at J, with 16 bases between. CDR3 loop: CASSFTGARGTGELFF. CDR3 in DNA: TGTGCCAGCAGCTTTACGGGGGCCAGGGGAACCGGGGAGCTGTTTTTT.